One and the same sample provided the 10 T cell receptor beta chains below, sequenced in a study of T cell clonality in common variable immunodeficiency. Assay used: immunoSEQ multiplex PCR; TCRdb lists only in-frame clones, some missing. The table records about 52,000 clones without singletons, the ten largest covering more than 1.5%. Source material: peripheral blood mononuclear cells. These receptors were collected from a person aged 18 to 70 in good health.

This clone was detected many times. The CDR3 end is not reached by the read, which stops 3 residues before it; the germline J gene fills it in. The rearrangement links TRBV18 to TRBJ2-3; D is perhaps TRBD2 (5 bases). Looked up from germline, CDR1 is KGHSH and CDR2 is LQKENI. The CDR3 sequence is 14 residues long. The V end lost 3 bases, the J end lost 4 bases, and 11 bases lay between the germline ends. The CDR3: CASSPAGRSDTQYF. Incomplete CDR3 DNA: TGTGCCAGCTCACCTGCGGGCAGATCAGATACG.

Points on this clone: The observed sequence ends 3 residues before the CDR3 terminus, with the missing tail filled in from the germline J gene. The chain employs TRBV11-2 and TRBJ2-2; TRBD2 matches at 11 bases. The CDR3 is made up of 14 amino acids. J gave up 6 bases and V 9 bases, and 6 bases lay outside the gene matches. Germline loops: CDR1 SGHAT, CDR2 FQNNGV. Partial CDR3 DNA: TGTGCCAGTCGGGTAGCGGGAGGGCCCGGGGAG. Translating it yields CASRVAGGPGE. The full CDR3 protein is CASRVAGGPGELFF.

In this sample, this clone turned up many times. The read finishes 3 residues shy of the CDR3 end, and the germline J gene is used to complete it. The V and J genes are TRBV18 and TRBJ2-4; the match to TRBD1 covers 8 bases. Germline assignment: CDR1 KGHSH and CDR2 LQKENI. V lost 4 bases to trimming and J lost 9 bases; unmatched junction nucleotides: 17. The CDR3 covers 17 residues. CDR3 region: CASSLGTGLDSVGIQYF. CDR3 DNA, as far as it was read: TGTGCCAGCTCACTCGGGACAGGCCTCGACTCTGTAGGCATT.

The table lists this clone with many counts. An end of the junction does not agree with germline; a read error may underlie this. Sequencing ends 3 residues short of the CDR3 end; the germline J gene provides the rest. V usage is TRBV4-2 and J usage is TRBJ2-3; D is tentatively TRBD1 or TRBD2 (5 bases each). This CDR3 region has 16 residues. Looked up from germline, CDR1 is LGHNA and CDR2 is YNFKEQ. The CDR3 protein is CASSHDVGRGADTQYF. The part of the CDR3 DNA that was read is TGCGCCAGCAGCCATGACGTGGGGAGAGGGGCAGATACG.

This clone was seen ten or more times. The read stops 3 residues short of the end of the CDR3; the missing end is completed from the germline J gene. The chain joins TRBV19 to TRBJ2-5; 7 bases are shared with TRBD1. CDR3 length: 15 amino acids. V shed 4 bases and J 4 bases; nucleotides not matched to a gene: 9. The germline V gene encodes CDR1 LNHDA and CDR2 SQIVND (reference sequence). CDR3: CASSRGTGTAETQYF. The sequenced CDR3 bases are TGTGCCAGTAGTAGGGGGACCGGGACAGCAGAGACC.

At least ten counts were recorded for this clone. Coverage ceases 3 residues before the CDR3 finishes, and the germline J gene fills in the end. V gene TRBV18 combines with J gene TRBJ1-4; D is perhaps TRBD1 (5 bases). Trimming took off 6 bases at V and 7 bases at J, with 15 bases between the two ends. The CDR3 is made up of 14 amino acids. Per the germline V gene, CDR1 is KGHSH and CDR2 is LQKENI. The CDR3 spells CASSLRGVSEKLFF. Incomplete CDR3 DNA: TGTGCCAGCTCCCTCAGAGGGGTCTCTGAAAAA.

Many counts were recorded for this clone. With the read ending 3 residues before the CDR3 end, the germline J gene is used to fill in that end. The chain joins TRBV19 to TRBJ2-3; 16 positions match TRBD2. The germline gives CDR1 LNHDA, CDR2 SQIVND (reference sequence). The CDR3 runs 18 residues. The ends lost 9 bases at V and 0 bases at J; junction bases unmatched: 9. The DNA read from the CDR3 is TGTGCCAGCGGGAAGGGACTAGCGGGGGGGGTCAGCACAGATACG. Amino acid sequence: CASGKGLAGGVSTDT. The full-length CDR3 reads as CASGKGLAGGVSTDTQYF.

This clone has just a few counts. Read coverage stops 3 residues before the CDR3 terminus; the germline J gene supplies the remainder. V usage is TRBV11-2 and J usage is TRBJ2-7; tentative D call: TRBD2 (5 bases). This CDR3 comprises 15 residues. The germline CDR1 and CDR2 sequences are SGHAT and FQNNGV. V lost 5 bases to trimming and J lost 3 bases, with 17 bases between them. Partial CDR3 DNA: TGTGCCAGCAGCCGAGCCGGCCGGGGTCGCTACGAG. Protein product: CASSRAGRGRYE. In full, the CDR3 reads CASSRAGRGRYEQYF. The full variable domain, rest sourced from reference TRBV11-2 and TRBJ2-7, is EAGVAQSPRYKIIEKRQSVAFWCNPISGHATLYWYQQILGQGPKLLIQFQNNGVVDDSQLPKDRFSAERLKGVDSTLKIQPAKLEDSAVYLCASSRAGRGRYEQYFGPGTRLTVT.

This clone occurred many times. The read terminates 3 residues before the CDR3 end, so the remaining end is supplied by the germline J gene. The chain couples TRBV19 to TRBJ2-5; 12 nucleotides line up with TRBD2. This CDR3 spans 18 amino acids. Germline V gene data show CDR1 as LNHDA and CDR2 as SQIVND (reference sequence). Germline trimming cut 5 bases from V and 7 bases from J; bases unmatched to any gene: 17. CDR3 DNA, as far as it was read: TGTGCCAGTAGTTTGGGTCGGGCTAGCGGGGGGGTATCGGGGACC. Amino acids: CASSLGRASGGVSGT. In full, the CDR3 is CASSLGRASGGVSGTQYF.

This clone has more than one count but fewer than ten. Read data end 3 residues before the CDR3 end; the end is taken from the germline J gene. The chain carries TRBV11-2 and TRBJ1-2; 8 nucleotides align to TRBD1. Germline-derived CDR1 and CDR2 are SGHAT and FQNNGV. Losses at the gene ends were 1 base for V and 4 bases for J; bases not matched to a gene: 5. The CDR3 runs to 15 residues. CDR3 loop: CASSLGAGGAYGYTF. Incomplete CDR3 DNA: TGTGCCAGCAGCTTAGGGGCAGGGGGCGCCTATGGC.